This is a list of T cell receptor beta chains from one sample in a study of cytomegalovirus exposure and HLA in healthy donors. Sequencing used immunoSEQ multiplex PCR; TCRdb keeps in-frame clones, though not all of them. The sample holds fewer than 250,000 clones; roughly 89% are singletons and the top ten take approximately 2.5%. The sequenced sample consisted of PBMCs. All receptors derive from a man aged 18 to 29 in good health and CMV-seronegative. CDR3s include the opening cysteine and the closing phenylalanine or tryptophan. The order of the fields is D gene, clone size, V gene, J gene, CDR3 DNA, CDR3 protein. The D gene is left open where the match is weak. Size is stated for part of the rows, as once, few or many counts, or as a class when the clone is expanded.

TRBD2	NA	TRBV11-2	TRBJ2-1	TGTGCCAGCATAAGGGACATGACTAGCGGAACGCAGTTCTTC	CASIRDMTSGTQFF
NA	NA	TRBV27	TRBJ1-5	TGTGCCAGCAGTTTAGGACACACTTATCAGCCCCAGCATTTT	CASSLGHTYQPQHF
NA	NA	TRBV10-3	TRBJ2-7	TGTGCCATCAGTGAGGGAGGGTACGAGCAGTACTTC	CAISEGGYEQYF
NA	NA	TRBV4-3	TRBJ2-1	TGCGCCAGCAGCCAGAGGGAAGGGAGGTACAATGAGCAGTTCTTC	CASSQREGRYNEQFF
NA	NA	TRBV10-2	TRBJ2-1	TGCGCCACCTCTAGCGCTCCTAGCTCCTACAATGAGCAGTTCTTC	CATSSAPSSYNEQFF
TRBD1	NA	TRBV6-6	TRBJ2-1	TGTGCCAGCAGTCCAGGGGGTTACAATGAGCAGTTCTTC	CASSPGGYNEQFF
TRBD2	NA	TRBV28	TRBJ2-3	TGTGCCAGCAGTTTATTCAGGACTAGCGGGGTCACAGATACGCAGTATTTT	CASSLFRTSGVTDTQYF
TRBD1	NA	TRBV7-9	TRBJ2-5	TGTGCCACAGTCAAGGGGACAGACCTAGAGTACTTC	CATVKGTDLEYF
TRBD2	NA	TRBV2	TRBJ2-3	TGTGCCAGCAGGGGACTAGCCCTCCTCACAGATACGCAGTATTTT	CASRGLALLTDTQYF
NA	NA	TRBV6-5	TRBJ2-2	TGTGCCAGCAAGAGGTCACCGAACACCGGGGAGCTGTTTTTT	CASKRSPNTGELFF
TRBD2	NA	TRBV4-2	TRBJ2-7	TGTGCCAGCAGCCAAGAACTAGCGGGAGGCGAGCAGTACTTC	CASSQELAGGEQYF
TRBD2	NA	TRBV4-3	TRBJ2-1	TGCGCCAGCAGCCAAGTAGATGAGATAGCGGGGGTTTATCGGAATGAGCAGTTCTTC	CASSQVDEIAGVYRNEQFF
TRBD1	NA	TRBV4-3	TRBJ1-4	TGCGCCAGCAGCCAAGATCGGACAGGGAGAACTAATGAAAAACTGTTTTTT	CASSQDRTGRTNEKLFF
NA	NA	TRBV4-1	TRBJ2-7	TGCGCCAGCAGCCCAGACGACACGCCCTATGGCGAGCAGTACTTC	CASSPDDTPYGEQYF
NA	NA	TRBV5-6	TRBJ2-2	TGTGCCAGCAGCCTAGGACTTGGGAACACCGGGGAGCTGTTTTTT	CASSLGLGNTGELFF
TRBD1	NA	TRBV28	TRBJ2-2	TGTGCCAGCAGTTACGGAAGCCGGGACAGGGGGCGCCGTGGGCTGTTTTTT	CASSYGSRDRGRRGLFF
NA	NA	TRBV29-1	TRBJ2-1	TGCAGCGGCCTAATGCGGACACTGTACAATGAGCAGTTCTTC	CSGLMRTLYNEQFF
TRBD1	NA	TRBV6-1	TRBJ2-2	TGTGCCAGCAGGACAGGGGGCACCGGGGAGCTGTTTTTT	CASRTGGTGELFF
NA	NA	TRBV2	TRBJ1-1	TGTGCCAGCCTCCAGGGTTACACTGAAGCTTTCTTT	CASLQGYTEAFF
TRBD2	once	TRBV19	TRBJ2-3	TGTGCCAGTAGTACCCCGGGACTAGCGGGGGGGCGGAGCACAGATACGCAGTATTTT	CASSTPGLAGGRSTDTQYF
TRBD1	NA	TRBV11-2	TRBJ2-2	TGTGCCAGCAGCAGACAGGGGGCGTCGAACACCGGGGAGCTGTTTTTT	CASSRQGASNTGELFF
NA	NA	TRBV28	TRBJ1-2	TGTGCCAGCAGTTTATACGGGAGCTATGGCTACACCTTC	CASSLYGSYGYTF
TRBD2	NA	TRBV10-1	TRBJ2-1	TGCGCCAGCAGTGAAAGCGGGGGGGCCTTACGTGAGCAGTTCTTC	CASSESGGALREQFF
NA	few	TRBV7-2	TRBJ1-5	TGTGCCAGCAGCCTCCGAGGCCTTAGCAATCAGCCCCAGCATTTT	CASSLRGLSNQPQHF
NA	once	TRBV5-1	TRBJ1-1	TGCGCCAGCAGTCAGGCCTTGATGAACACTGAAGCTTTCTTT	CASSQALMNTEAFF
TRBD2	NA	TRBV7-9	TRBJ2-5	TGTGCCAGCAGCTTAGCGCTTCGAGCGGGGGGGGATGAGACCCAGTACTTC	CASSLALRAGGDETQYF
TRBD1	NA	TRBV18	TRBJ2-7	TGTGCCAGCTCACCAAGACCGACAGGGGTGGACCGCTCCTACGAGCAGTACTTC	CASSPRPTGVDRSYEQYF
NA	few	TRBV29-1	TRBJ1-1	TGCAGCCCAAGAGGGCAGGTCAACACTGAAGCTTTCTTT	CSPRGQVNTEAFF
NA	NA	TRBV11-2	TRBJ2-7	TGTGCCAGCAGCTTAGGTGACAGCATCTACGAGCAGTACTTC	CASSLGDSIYEQYF